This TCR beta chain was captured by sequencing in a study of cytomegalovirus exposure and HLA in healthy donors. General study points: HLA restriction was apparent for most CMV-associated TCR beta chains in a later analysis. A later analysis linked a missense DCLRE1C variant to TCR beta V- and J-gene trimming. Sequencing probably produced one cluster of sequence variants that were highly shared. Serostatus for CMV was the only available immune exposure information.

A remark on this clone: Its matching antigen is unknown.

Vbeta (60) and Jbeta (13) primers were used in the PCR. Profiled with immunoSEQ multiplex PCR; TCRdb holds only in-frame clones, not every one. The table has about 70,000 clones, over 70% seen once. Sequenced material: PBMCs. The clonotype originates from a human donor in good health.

This chain's CDR3 is CASSQRGGNTIYF. CDR3 DNA sequence: TGTGCCAGCAGCCAACGGGGGGGAAACACCATATATTTT. The chain has TRBV7-2 and TRBJ1-3, with D maybe TRBD1 (5 bases). The length of the CDR3 is 13 residues. Germline V lookup: CDR1 SGHTA, CDR2 FQGNSA. The germline V and J ends were trimmed by 5 bases and 4 bases, with 9 bases remaining between them.